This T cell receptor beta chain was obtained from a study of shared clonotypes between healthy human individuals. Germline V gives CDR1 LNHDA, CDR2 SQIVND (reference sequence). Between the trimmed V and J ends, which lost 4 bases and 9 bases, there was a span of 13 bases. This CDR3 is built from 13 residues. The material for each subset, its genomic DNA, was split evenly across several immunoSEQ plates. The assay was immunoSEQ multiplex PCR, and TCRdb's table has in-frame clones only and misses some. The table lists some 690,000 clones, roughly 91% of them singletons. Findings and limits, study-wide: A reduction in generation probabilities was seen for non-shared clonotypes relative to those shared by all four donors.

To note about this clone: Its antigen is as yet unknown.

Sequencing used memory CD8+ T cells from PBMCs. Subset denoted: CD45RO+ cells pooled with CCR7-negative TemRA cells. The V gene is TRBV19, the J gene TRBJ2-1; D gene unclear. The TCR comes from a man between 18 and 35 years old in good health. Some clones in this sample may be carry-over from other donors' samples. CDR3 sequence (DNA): TGTGCCAGTAGTACCATCCGGGCGGCTGAGCAGTTCTTC. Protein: CASSTIRAAEQFF.